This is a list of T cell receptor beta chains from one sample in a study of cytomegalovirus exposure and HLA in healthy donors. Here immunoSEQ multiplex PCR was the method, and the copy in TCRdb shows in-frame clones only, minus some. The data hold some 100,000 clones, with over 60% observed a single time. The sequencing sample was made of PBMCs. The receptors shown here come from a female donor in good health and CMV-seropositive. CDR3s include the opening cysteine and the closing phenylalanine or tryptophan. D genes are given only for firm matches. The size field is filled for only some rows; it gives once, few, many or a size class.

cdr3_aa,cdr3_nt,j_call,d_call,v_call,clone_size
CAWDRLGNTEAFF,TGTGCCTGGGACAGGTTGGGGAACACTGAAGCTTTCTTT,TRBJ1-1,NA,TRBV30,NA
CASSRTGTNEKLFF,TGTGCCAGCAGCAGGACAGGAACTAATGAAAAACTGTTTTTT,TRBJ1-4,TRBD1,TRBV7-2,NA
CSVAGGPYQPQHF,TGCAGCGTTGCGGGGGGCCCCTACCAGCCCCAGCATTTT,TRBJ1-5,NA,TRBV29-1,NA
CASSVGQGAYEQYF,TGTGCCAGCAGTGTCGGACAGGGCGCCTACGAGCAGTACTTC,TRBJ2-7,TRBD1,TRBV6-5,once
CASSLGGWGQGPEQFF,TGTGCCAGCAGCTTGGGCGGCTGGGGGCAAGGCCCTGAGCAGTTCTTC,TRBJ2-1,NA,TRBV11-3,NA
CSVPGAGGDNEQFF,TGCAGCGTTCCTGGGGCGGGAGGGGATAATGAGCAGTTCTTC,TRBJ2-1,TRBD2,TRBV29-1,NA
CASSLWDSYGYTF,TGTGCCAGCAGCTTATGGGACAGCTATGGCTACACCTTC,TRBJ1-2,TRBD1,TRBV7-9,NA
CASSRVGAVNYGYTF,TGTGCCAGCAGTAGGGTGGGGGCGGTAAACTATGGCTACACCTTC,TRBJ1-2,NA,TRBV2,NA
CASSRAAVQETQYF,TGTGCCAGCAGCCGGGCAGCGGTCCAAGAGACCCAGTACTTC,TRBJ2-5,NA,TRBV7-2,NA
CASSPPTDTQYF,TGTGCCAGCAGCCCTCCCACAGATACGCAGTATTTT,TRBJ2-3,NA,TRBV7-2,NA
CAISSLGSGVSYNEQFF,TGTGCCATCAGTTCCCTCGGCAGCGGGGTTTCCTACAATGAGCAGTTCTTC,TRBJ2-1,TRBD2,TRBV10-3,NA
CASSITDGGGNTIYF,TGTGCCAGTAGTATAACGGACGGCGGGGGAAACACCATATATTTT,TRBJ1-3,NA,TRBV19,NA
CATSQDAQGAIRPQHF,TGTGCCACCAGTCAGGACGCCCAGGGGGCTATACGGCCCCAGCATTTT,TRBJ1-5,TRBD1,TRBV15,NA
CASSYSRDSYEYF,TGTGCCAGCAGTTACTCCCGGGACAGTTACGAGTATTTT,TRBJ2-3,TRBD1,TRBV6-6,once
CASSLLAETGVFGANVLTF,TGTGCCAGCAGCTTGCTAGCCGAGACAGGGGTTTTTGGGGCCAACGTCCTGACTTTC,TRBJ2-6,TRBD1,TRBV5-6,few
CASSIGGTGVEKLFF,TGTGCCAGTAGTATAGGTGGGACAGGAGTCGAAAAACTGTTTTTT,TRBJ1-4,TRBD1,TRBV19,NA
CASSHATGVEYGYTF,TGCGCCAGCAGCCACGCTACAGGGGTTGAATATGGCTACACCTTC,TRBJ1-2,TRBD1,TRBV4-1,NA